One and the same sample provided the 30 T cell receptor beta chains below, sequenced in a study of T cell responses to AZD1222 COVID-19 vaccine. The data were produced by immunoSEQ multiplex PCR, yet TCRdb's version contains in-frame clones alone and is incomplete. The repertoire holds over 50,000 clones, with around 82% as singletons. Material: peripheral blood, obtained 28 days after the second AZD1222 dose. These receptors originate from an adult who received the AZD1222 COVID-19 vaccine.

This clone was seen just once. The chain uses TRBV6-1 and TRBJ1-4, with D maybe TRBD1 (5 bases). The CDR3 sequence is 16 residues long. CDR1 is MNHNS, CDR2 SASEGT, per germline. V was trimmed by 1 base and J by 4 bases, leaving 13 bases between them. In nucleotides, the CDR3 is TGTGCCAGCAGTGAAGACCCCGGTAGGGGTAATGAAAAACTGTTTTTT. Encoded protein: CASSEDPGRGNEKLFF.

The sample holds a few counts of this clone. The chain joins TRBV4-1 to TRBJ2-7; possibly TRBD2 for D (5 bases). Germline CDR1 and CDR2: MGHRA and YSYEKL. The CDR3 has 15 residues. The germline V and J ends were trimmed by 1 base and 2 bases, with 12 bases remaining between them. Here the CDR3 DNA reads TGCGCCAGCAGCCAAGGGTCGCTAGCCCCCTACGAGCAGTACTTC. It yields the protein CASSQGSLAPYEQYF.

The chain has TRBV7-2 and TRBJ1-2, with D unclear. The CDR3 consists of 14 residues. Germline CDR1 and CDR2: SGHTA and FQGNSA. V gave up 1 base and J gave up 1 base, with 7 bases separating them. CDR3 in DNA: TGTGCCAGCAGCTTAGATCAGAATAACTATGGCTACACCTTC. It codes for CASSLDQNNYGYTF.

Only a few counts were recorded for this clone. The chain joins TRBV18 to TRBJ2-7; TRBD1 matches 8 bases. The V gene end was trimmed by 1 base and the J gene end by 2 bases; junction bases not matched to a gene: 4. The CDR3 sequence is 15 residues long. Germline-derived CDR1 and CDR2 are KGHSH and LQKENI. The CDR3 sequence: CASSPQGQATYEQYF. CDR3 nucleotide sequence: TGTGCCAGCTCACCACAGGGACAGGCGACCTACGAGCAGTACTTC.

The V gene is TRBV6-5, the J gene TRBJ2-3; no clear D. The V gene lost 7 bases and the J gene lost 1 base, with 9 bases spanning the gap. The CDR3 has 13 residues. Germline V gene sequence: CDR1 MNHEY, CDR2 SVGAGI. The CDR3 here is CASIRPGTDTQYF. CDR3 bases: TGTGCCAGCATCCGTCCGGGCACAGATACGCAGTATTTT.

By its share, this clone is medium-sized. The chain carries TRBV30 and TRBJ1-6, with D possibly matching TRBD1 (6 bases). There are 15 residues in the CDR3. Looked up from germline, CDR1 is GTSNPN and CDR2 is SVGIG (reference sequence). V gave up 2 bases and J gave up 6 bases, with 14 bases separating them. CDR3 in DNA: TGTGCCTGGAGTAGTGGACAGTCTTTTAATTCACCCCTCCACTTT. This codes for CAWSSGQSFNSPLHF.

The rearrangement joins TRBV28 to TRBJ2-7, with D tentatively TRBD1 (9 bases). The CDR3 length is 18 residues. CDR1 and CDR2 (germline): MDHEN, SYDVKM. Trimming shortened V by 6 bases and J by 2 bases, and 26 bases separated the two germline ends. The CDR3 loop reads CASSLGQGRREAAYEQYF. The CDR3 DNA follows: TGTGCCAGCAGCCTGGGACAGGGAAGGCGGGAGGCGGCCTACGAGCAGTACTTC. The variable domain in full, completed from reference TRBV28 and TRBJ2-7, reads DVKVTQSSRYLVKRTGEKVFLECVQDMDHENMFWYRQDPGLGLRLIYFSYDVKMKEKGDIPEGYSVSREKKERFSLILESASTNQTSMYLCASSLGQGRREAAYEQYFGPGTRLTVT.

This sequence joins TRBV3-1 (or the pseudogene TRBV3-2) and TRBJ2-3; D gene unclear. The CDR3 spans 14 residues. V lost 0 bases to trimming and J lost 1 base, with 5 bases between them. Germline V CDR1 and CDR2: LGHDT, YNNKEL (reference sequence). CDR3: CASSQETGTDTQYF. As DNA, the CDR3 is TGTGCCAGCAGCCAAGAGACGGGCACAGATACGCAGTATTTT.

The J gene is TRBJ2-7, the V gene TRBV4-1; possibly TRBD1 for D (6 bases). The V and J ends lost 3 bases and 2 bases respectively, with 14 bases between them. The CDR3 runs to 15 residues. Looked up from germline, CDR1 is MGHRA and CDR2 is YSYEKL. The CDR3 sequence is CASSQQTGHPYEQYF. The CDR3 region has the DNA TGCGCCAGCAGCCAGCAAACGGGACACCCCTACGAGCAGTACTTC.

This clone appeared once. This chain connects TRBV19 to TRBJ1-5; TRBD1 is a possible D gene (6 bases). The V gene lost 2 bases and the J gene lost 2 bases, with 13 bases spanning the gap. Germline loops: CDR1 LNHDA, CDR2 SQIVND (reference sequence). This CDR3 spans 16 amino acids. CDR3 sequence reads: CASSIQGSRGNQPQHF. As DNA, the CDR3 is TGTGCCAGTAGTATACAGGGGAGTAGAGGCAATCAGCCCCAGCATTTT.

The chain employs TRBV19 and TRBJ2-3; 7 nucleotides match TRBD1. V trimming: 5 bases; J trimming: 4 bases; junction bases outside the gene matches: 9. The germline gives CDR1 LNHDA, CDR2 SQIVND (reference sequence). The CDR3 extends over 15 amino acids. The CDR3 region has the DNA TGTGCCAGTAGTCGGCAACCAGGACAGGCAGATACGCAGTATTTT. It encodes CASSRQPGQADTQYF.

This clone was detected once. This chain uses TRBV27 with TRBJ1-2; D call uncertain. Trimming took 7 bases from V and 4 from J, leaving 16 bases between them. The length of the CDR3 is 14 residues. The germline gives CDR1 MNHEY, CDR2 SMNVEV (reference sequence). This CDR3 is CASTPSGSPYGYTF. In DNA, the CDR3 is TGTGCCAGCACCCCCTCGGGCTCGCCCTATGGCTACACCTTC.

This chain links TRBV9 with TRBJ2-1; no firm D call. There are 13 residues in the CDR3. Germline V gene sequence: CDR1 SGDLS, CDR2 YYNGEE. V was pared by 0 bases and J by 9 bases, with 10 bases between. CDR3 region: CASSVVQTGEQFF. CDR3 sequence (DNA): TGTGCCAGCAGCGTAGTTCAGACGGGTGAGCAGTTCTTC.

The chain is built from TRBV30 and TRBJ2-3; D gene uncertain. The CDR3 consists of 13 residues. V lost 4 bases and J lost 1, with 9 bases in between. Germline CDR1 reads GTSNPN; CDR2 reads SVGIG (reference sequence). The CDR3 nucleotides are TGTGCCTGGACAAACTGGGGCACAGATACGCAGTATTTT. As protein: CAWTNWGTDTQYF.

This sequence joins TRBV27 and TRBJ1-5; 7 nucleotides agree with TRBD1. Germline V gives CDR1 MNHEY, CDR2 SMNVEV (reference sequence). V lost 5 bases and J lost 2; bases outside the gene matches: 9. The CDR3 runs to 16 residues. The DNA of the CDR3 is TGTGCCAGCAGTCCCTACTCCGGGACAGGCAATCAGCCCCAGCATTTT. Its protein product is CASSPYSGTGNQPQHF.

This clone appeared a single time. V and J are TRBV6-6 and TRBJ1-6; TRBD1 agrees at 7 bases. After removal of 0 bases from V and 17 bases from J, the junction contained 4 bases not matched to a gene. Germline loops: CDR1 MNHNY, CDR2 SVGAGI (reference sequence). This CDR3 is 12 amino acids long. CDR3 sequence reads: CASSYSEDRIHF. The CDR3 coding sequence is TGTGCCAGCAGTTACTCGGAGGACAGGATCCACTTT.

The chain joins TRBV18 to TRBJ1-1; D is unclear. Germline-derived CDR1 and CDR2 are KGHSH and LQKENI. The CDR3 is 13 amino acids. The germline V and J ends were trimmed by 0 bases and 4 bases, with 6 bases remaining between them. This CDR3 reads CASSPPGSTEAFF. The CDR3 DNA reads TGTGCCAGCTCACCACCCGGCTCCACTGAAGCTTTCTTT.

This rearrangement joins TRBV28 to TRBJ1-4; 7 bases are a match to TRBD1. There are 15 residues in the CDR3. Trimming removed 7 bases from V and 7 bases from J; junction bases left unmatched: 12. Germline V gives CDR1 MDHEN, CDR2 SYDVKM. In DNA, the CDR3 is TGTGCCAGCACCCAACTGACAGGGCTGGGTGAAAAACTGTTTTTT. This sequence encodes CASTQLTGLGEKLFF.

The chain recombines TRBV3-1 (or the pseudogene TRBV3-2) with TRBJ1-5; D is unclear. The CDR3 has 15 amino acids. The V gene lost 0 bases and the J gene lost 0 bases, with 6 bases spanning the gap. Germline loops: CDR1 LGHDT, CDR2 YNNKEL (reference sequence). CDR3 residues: CASSQDSGSNQPQHF. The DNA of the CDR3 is TGTGCCAGCAGCCAAGATAGCGGTAGCAATCAGCCCCAGCATTTT.

CDR3 DNA sequence: TGTGCCACCAGCGGGGGACGTACAGGGGGCTGGGAGACCCAGTACTTC. Translation: CATSGGRTGGWETQYF. The V and J genes are TRBV15 and TRBJ2-5; 9 bases fit TRBD1. In germline, CDR1 is LNHNV, CDR2 YYDKDF (reference sequence). This CDR3 comprises 16 residues. The junction had 12 bases not matched to a gene; V was cut back by 5 bases and J by 5 bases. The full variable domain, completed using reference TRBV15 and TRBJ2-5, is DAMVIQNPRYQVTQFGKPVTLSCSQTLNHNVMYWYQQKSSQAPKLLFHYYDKDFNNEADTPDNFQSRRPNTSFCFLDIRSPGLGDTAMYLCATSGGRTGGWETQYFGPGTRLLVL.

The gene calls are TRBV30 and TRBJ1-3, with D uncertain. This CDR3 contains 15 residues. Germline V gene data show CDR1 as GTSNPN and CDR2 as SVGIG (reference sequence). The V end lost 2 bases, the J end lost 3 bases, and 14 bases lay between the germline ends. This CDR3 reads CAWSTGGWGGNTIYF. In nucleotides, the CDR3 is TGTGCCTGGAGTACCGGTGGATGGGGTGGAAACACCATATATTTT.

The CDR3: CSAREQGANEQYF. DNA for the CDR3: TGCAGCGCCCGCGAACAGGGGGCGAACGAGCAGTACTTC. This chain connects TRBV29-1 to TRBJ2-7, with TRBD1 matching over 9 bases. With V trimmed by 7 bases and J by 5 bases, 9 bases remained unmatched. The CDR3 loop spans 13 amino acids. Per the germline V gene, CDR1 is SQVTM and CDR2 is ANQGSEA.

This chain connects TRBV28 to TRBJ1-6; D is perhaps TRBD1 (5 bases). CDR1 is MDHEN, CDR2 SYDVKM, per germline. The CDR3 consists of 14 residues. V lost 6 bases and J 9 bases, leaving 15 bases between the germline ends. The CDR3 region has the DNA TGTGCCAGCAGGCGACAGTCCGATGGTTCACCCCTCCACTTT. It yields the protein CASRRQSDGSPLHF.

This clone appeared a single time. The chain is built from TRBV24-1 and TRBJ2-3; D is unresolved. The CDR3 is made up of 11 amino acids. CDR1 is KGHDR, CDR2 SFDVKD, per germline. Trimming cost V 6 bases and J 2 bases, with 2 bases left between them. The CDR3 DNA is TGTGCCACCAGTCTCACAGATACGCAGTATTTT. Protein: CATSLTDTQYF.

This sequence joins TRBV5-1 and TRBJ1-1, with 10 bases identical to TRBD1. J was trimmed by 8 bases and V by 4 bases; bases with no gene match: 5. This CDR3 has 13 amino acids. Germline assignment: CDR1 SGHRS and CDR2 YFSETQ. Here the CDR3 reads CASSMGQGREAFF. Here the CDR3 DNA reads TGCGCCAGCAGCATGGGACAGGGGAGGGAAGCTTTCTTT.

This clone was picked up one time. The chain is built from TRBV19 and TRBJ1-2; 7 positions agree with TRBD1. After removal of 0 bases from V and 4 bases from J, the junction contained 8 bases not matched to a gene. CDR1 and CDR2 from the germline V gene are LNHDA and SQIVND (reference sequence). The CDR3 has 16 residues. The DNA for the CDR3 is TGTGCCAGTAGTATAGATCAAGGGGGCTACCTCTATGGCTACACCTTC. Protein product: CASSIDQGGYLYGYTF.

Here the CDR3 reads CASSQDHAQFSETQYF. CDR3 sequence (DNA): TGCGCCAGCAGCCAAGATCATGCGCAATTCAGCGAGACCCAGTACTTC. This rearrangement joins TRBV4-1 to TRBJ2-5; no clear D. This CDR3 region has 16 residues. Trimming shortened V by 0 bases and J by 5 bases, and 16 bases separated the two germline ends. CDR1 is MGHRA, CDR2 YSYEKL, per germline.

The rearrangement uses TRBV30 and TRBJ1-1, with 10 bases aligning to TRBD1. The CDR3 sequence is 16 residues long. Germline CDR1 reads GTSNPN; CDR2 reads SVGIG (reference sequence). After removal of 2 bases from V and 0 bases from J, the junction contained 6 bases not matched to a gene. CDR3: CAWSRDRGVMNTEAFF. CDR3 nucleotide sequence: TGTGCCTGGAGTAGGGACAGGGGTGTCATGAACACTGAAGCTTTCTTT.

The CDR3 is CASSMDGNGNTIYF. CDR3 in DNA: TGTGCCAGTAGTATGGACGGGAATGGAAACACCATATATTTT. The gene calls are TRBV19 and TRBJ1-3; no definite D call. V lost 3 bases and J lost 3, with 9 bases in between. CDR1 and CDR2 (germline): LNHDA, SQIVND (reference sequence). The CDR3 covers 14 residues.

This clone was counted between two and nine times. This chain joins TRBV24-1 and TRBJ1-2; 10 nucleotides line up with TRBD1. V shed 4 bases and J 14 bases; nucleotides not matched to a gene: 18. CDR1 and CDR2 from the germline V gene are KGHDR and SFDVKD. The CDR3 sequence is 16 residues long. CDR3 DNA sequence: TGTGCCACCAGTGACCGGACAGGGGGAAGTTCAGGGCGGATGACCTTC. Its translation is CATSDRTGGSSGRMTF.